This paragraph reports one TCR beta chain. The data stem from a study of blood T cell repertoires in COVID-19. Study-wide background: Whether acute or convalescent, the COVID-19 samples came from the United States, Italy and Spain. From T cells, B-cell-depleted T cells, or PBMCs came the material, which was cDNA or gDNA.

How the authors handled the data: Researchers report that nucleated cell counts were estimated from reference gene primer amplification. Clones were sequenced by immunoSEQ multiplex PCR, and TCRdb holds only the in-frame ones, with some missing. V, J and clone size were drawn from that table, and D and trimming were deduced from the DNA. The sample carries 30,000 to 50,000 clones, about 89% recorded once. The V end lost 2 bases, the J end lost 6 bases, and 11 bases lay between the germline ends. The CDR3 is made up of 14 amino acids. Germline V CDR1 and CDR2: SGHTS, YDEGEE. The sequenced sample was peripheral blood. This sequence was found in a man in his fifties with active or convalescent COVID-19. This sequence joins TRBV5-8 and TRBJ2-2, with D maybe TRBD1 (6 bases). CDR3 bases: TGTGCCAGCAGCTTACAGGGCACCGCCGGGGAGCTGTTTTTT. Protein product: CASSLQGTAGELFF.